These 27 T cell receptor beta chains were all obtained from the same sample, sequenced in a study of blood T cell repertoires in COVID-19. Sequenced by immunoSEQ multiplex PCR; TCRdb stores in-frame clones only, minus some. In the table there are around 99,000 clones, approximately 90% of which are singletons. Sequenced material: peripheral blood. These receptors were taken from a man between 45 and 60 years old with acute or convalescent COVID-19.

Only one count was recorded for this clone. The V gene is TRBV9, the J gene TRBJ1-2; TRBD1 aligns across 9 bases. The CDR3 consists of 14 residues. V was clipped by 4 bases and J by 5 bases; unmatched bases: 6. Germline V gives CDR1 SGDLS, CDR2 YYNGEE. CDR3 sequence: CASSYGTGTYGYTF. As DNA, the CDR3 is TGTGCCAGCAGCTACGGGACAGGGACTTATGGCTACACCTTC.

The chain has TRBV15 and TRBJ1-5, with 9 bases fitting TRBD1. Germline trimming cut 0 bases from V and 5 bases from J; bases unmatched to any gene: 8. Germline V CDR1 and CDR2: LNHNV, YYDKDF (reference sequence). CDR3 size: 17 residues. CDR3 loop: CATSRDPGYRGHQPQHF. The CDR3 nucleotides read TGTGCCACCAGCAGAGATCCCGGCTACAGGGGGCATCAGCCCCAGCATTTT.

The chain links TRBV13 to TRBJ2-7; no clear D gene. This CDR3 spans 12 amino acids. Germline lookup yields CDR1 PRHDT and CDR2 FYEKMQ (reference sequence). V lost 0 bases, J lost 4 bases, and 4 bases lay in between. The CDR3 here is CASSLGYYEQYF. The DNA for the CDR3 is TGTGCCAGCAGCTTAGGATATTACGAGCAGTACTTC.

This clone was counted between two and nine times. This rearrangement joins TRBV18 to TRBJ1-2; 9 bases match TRBD1. This CDR3 comprises 14 residues. J was trimmed by 4 bases and V by 7 bases; bases with no gene match: 7. The germline CDR1 and CDR2 sequences are KGHSH and LQKENI. The CDR3 DNA reads as TGTGCCAGCTTGGCTCCGGGACAGGGCTATGGCTACACCTTC. Translation gives CASLAPGQGYGYTF.

The chain is built from TRBV24-1 and TRBJ2-2, with TRBD1 matching over 9 bases. CDR1 is KGHDR, CDR2 SFDVKD, per germline. This CDR3 is 17 amino acids long. V lost 5 bases to trimming and J lost 0 bases; unmatched junction nucleotides: 6. The CDR3: CATSAPQGAANTGELFF. DNA of the CDR3: TGTGCCACCAGTGCCCCACAGGGGGCTGCGAACACCGGGGAGCTGTTTTTT.

This clone was recorded only once. This chain joins TRBV6-6 and TRBJ2-5, with 11 nucleotides matching TRBD2. Germline values: CDR1 MNHNY, CDR2 SVGAGI (reference sequence). The CDR3 has 16 amino acids. V gave up 7 bases and J gave up 1 base; unmatched junction bases: 8. This chain's CDR3 is CASTKGTSGSQETQYF. The CDR3 nucleotides are TGTGCCAGCACAAAGGGCACTAGCGGGAGCCAAGAGACCCAGTACTTC.

CDR3: CASSVVGGGELFF. CDR3 nucleotides: TGTGCCAGCAGCGTAGTTGGAGGCGGGGAGCTGTTTTTT. The genes are TRBV9 and TRBJ2-2; tentatively, D is TRBD2 (5 bases). The CDR3 sequence is 13 residues long. Trimming took 0 bases from V and 7 from J, leaving 7 bases between them. CDR1 is SGDLS and CDR2 is YYNGEE in the germline V gene. Based on the CDR3 plus reference TRBV9 and TRBJ2-2, the full variable domain is DSGVTQTPKHLITATGQRVTLRCSPRSGDLSVYWYQQSLDQGLQFLIQYYNGEERAKGNILERFSAQQFPDLHSELNLSSLELGDSALYFCASSVVGGGELFFGEGSRLTVL.

The count of this clone is one. The rearrangement joins TRBV19 to TRBJ2-7, with 9 bases aligning to TRBD1. The germline gives CDR1 LNHDA, CDR2 SQIVND (reference sequence). The CDR3 totals 15 residues. Trimming took 9 bases from V and 5 from J; bases not matched to a gene: 14. The CDR3 DNA follows: TGTGCCAGCCGGATGGGACAGGGTCCTTACAACGAGCAGTACTTC. It translates to CASRMGQGPYNEQYF.

The V call is TRBV5-1, the J call TRBJ2-2; TRBD2 might be the D (6 bases). CDR1 and CDR2 (germline): SGHRS, YFSETQ. The CDR3 has 14 residues. V gave up 2 bases and J gave up 4 bases, with 9 bases separating them. CDR3 bases: TGCGCCAGCAGCTTCCGGGACTCCACCGGGGAGCTGTTTTTT. Translating gives CASSFRDSTGELFF. Full variable domain (missing parts from reference TRBV5-1 and TRBJ2-2): KAGVTQTPRYLIKTRGQQVTLSCSPISGHRSVSWYQQTPGQGLQFLFEYFSETQRNKGNFPGRFSGRQFSNSRSEMNVSTLELGDSALYLCASSFRDSTGELFFGEGSRLTVL.

V and J are TRBV7-2 and TRBJ2-2; 13 nucleotides line up with TRBD2. The CDR3 runs to 18 residues. J was trimmed by 3 bases and V by 5 bases; bases with no gene match: 9. Germline-derived CDR1 and CDR2 are SGHTA and FQGNSA. The CDR3 DNA sequence: TGTGCCAGCAGCAAACTAGCGGGAGGGCTCGGGGACACCGGGGAGCTGTTTTTT. As protein: CASSKLAGGLGDTGELFF.

J is TRBJ1-1 and V is TRBV5-1, with TRBD1 matching 11 bases. The CDR3 covers 14 residues. The junction had 4 bases not matched to a gene; V was cut back by 4 bases and J by 5 bases. CDR1 is SGHRS and CDR2 is YFSETQ in the germline V gene. DNA of the CDR3: TGCGCCAGCAGCATCCGGGACAGGGGGACTGAAGCTTTCTTT. Its translation: CASSIRDRGTEAFF.

The J gene is TRBJ1-2, the V gene TRBV11-2; 10 bases map to TRBD1. The CDR3 contains 14 residues. CDR1 is SGHAT and CDR2 is FQNNGV in the germline V gene. The ends lost 4 bases at V and 4 bases at J; junction bases unmatched: 3. The CDR3 coding sequence is TGTGCCAGCAGCTCCCGGACAGGGGGCTATGGCTACACCTTC. Amino acid sequence: CASSSRTGGYGYTF.

This chain joins TRBV7-8 and TRBJ2-7; 9 bases match TRBD2. From germline, CDR1 is SGHVS and CDR2 FQNEAQ. The CDR3 is 15 amino acids. With 5 bases clipped from V and 6 bases from J, the junction kept 11 bases outside the gene matches. The CDR3 nucleotides are TGTGCCAGCAGCCCGATAGCGGGAGTACGCGGCGAGCAGTACTTC. It codes for CASSPIAGVRGEQYF.

V gene TRBV6-2 or TRBV6-3 combines with J gene TRBJ1-2; D is unresolved. This CDR3 is built from 15 residues. Germline CDR1 reads MNHEY; CDR2 reads SVGEGT. Trimming took off 5 bases at V and 2 bases at J, with 15 bases between the two ends. For the CDR3, the DNA is TGTGCCAGCAGTAGCCTCGGACGGGAAAACTATGGCTACACCTTC. Translation gives CASSSLGRENYGYTF.

The chain recombines TRBV19 with TRBJ1-2, with D possibly matching TRBD1 (5 bases). This CDR3 comprises 15 residues. With 5 bases removed from V and 1 base from J, the gap between germline ends came to 14 bases. The germline V gene encodes CDR1 LNHDA and CDR2 SQIVND (reference sequence). The CDR3: CASSPNRNHNYGYTF. DNA for the CDR3: TGTGCCAGTAGTCCGAACAGGAACCATAACTATGGCTACACCTTC.

The chain combines TRBV6-5 with TRBJ1-5, with a tentative D call TRBD1 (5 bases). This CDR3 spans 15 amino acids. V shed 6 bases and J shed 4 bases, with 16 bases lying between them. Germline values: CDR1 MNHEY, CDR2 SVGAGI. CDR3 in amino acids: CASRAGTVTNQPQHF. CDR3 DNA: TGTGCCAGCAGGGCGGGGACGGTTACAAATCAGCCCCAGCATTTT.

The V gene is TRBV5-4, the J gene TRBJ2-2; 8 bases match TRBD1. Trimming cost V 0 bases and J 6 bases; bases outside gene matches: 1. The length of the CDR3 is 14 residues. The germline gives CDR1 SGHNT, CDR2 YYREEE (reference sequence). CDR3 DNA: TGTGCCAGCAGCTTGGTACAGGGGGCCGGGGAGCTGTTTTTT. It specifies CASSLVQGAGELFF.

The rearrangement joins TRBV6-5 to TRBJ2-7; 10 nucleotides line up with TRBD1. After removal of 6 bases from V and 4 bases from J, the junction contained 6 bases not matched to a gene. The CDR3 spans 14 residues. Germline CDR1 is MNHEY and CDR2 is SVGAGI. CDR3 residues: CASSPGTGEYEQYF. In nucleotides, the CDR3 is TGTGCCAGCAGCCCCGGGACAGGGGAGTACGAGCAGTACTTC.

A word on this clone: Additional DNA sequences in this sample encode the identical CDR3. CDR3 protein: CASSSNSPLHF. In DNA, the CDR3 is TGTGCCAGCAGCTCGAATTCACCCCTCCACTTT. This chain uses TRBV11-2 with TRBJ1-6; D remains unclear. The CDR3 loop spans 11 amino acids. With 4 bases removed from V and 7 bases from J, the gap between germline ends came to 2 bases. Germline V gene data show CDR1 as SGHAT and CDR2 as FQNNGV.

This clone was seen only once. V and J are TRBV11-2 and TRBJ2-5; 7 bases are shared with TRBD1. Trimming cost V 1 base and J 2 bases; bases outside gene matches: 4. The CDR3 totals 15 residues. Germline lookup yields CDR1 SGHAT and CDR2 FQNNGV. Written as DNA, the CDR3 is TGTGCCAGCAGCTTAGGAGACAGGGATCAAGAGACCCAGTACTTC. It yields the protein CASSLGDRDQETQYF.

This chain uses TRBV28 with TRBJ1-5; 7 bases line up with TRBD1. The J segment lost 6 bases and the V segment lost 2 bases, leaving 4 bases of the junction unmatched. The CDR3 is 14 amino acids. Germline-derived CDR1 and CDR2 are MDHEN and SYDVKM. The CDR3, as DNA: TGTGCCAGCAGTTTAGAAGGGGGCGGTCAGCCCCAGCATTTT. It is translated as CASSLEGGGQPQHF.

This sequence joins TRBV5-1 and TRBJ2-1, with D possibly TRBD2 on 5 matching bases. Deletions cut 0 bases from V and 4 bases from J, with 11 bases between. The CDR3 is made up of 15 amino acids. CDR1 is SGHRS, CDR2 YFSETQ, per germline. The CDR3 is CASSLAQRGYNEQFF. In DNA, the CDR3 is TGCGCCAGCAGCTTGGCCCAGCGAGGGTACAATGAGCAGTTCTTC.

The chain is built from TRBV30 and TRBJ1-1; D is ambiguous. The CDR3 sequence is 14 residues long. V was pared by 0 bases and J by 0 bases, with 8 bases between. Germline CDR1 GTSNPN, CDR2 SVGIG (reference sequence). As DNA, the CDR3 is TGTGCCTGGAGTGTTGGGCAGCTGAACACTGAAGCTTTCTTT. The encoded protein is CAWSVGQLNTEAFF.

This rearrangement joins TRBV19 to TRBJ1-6, with TRBD1 identical over 8 bases. J was trimmed by 10 bases and V by 6 bases; bases with no gene match: 14. This CDR3 is built from 16 residues. Germline V gives CDR1 LNHDA, CDR2 SQIVND (reference sequence). The CDR3 is CASRRIAGTGPSPLHF. CDR3 bases: TGTGCCAGTAGGAGAATCGCGGGGACAGGTCCATCACCCCTCCACTTT.

The sample holds one count of this clone. The chain is built from TRBV6-4 and TRBJ2-3; 9 bases are a match to TRBD2. CDR1 is MRHNA and CDR2 is SNTAGT in the germline V gene. This CDR3 contains 19 residues. J gave up 1 base and V 2 bases, and 13 bases lay outside the gene matches. The CDR3 nucleotides read TGTGCCAGCAGTGACCCAAGCCGCGGGAGGGGGGCCGGCACAGATACGCAGTATTTT. It specifies CASSDPSRGRGAGTDTQYF.

As for this clone: The junction shows a germline mismatch at one end, possibly a read error. As DNA, the CDR3 is TGTGCCAGCAGCTCGCTTACACGGAGGGGAGGAAGCACCATATATTTT. This codes for CASSSLTRRGGSTIYF. The V call is TRBV11-2, the J call TRBJ1-3, with TRBD1 as a possible D gene (5 bases). The CDR3 is 16 amino acids. Germline-derived CDR1 and CDR2 are SGHAT and FQNNGV.

Judged by abundance, this clone is medium-sized. The chain uses TRBV6-2 or TRBV6-3 and TRBJ2-7, with TRBD1 matching 11 bases. V shed 5 bases, J shed 7 bases, and the junction held 7 bases outside the gene matches. The germline gives CDR1 MNHEY, CDR2 SVGEGT. The length of the CDR3 is 14 residues. Here the CDR3 reads CASSPGQGAKEQYF. CDR3 bases: TGTGCCAGCAGTCCCGGACAGGGGGCTAAAGAGCAGTACTTC.